Following are 14 T cell receptor beta chains from one sample sequenced in a study of CD8 T cells in Susac syndrome. Reverse transcription of roughly 0.5 to 1 ug RNA was performed with random hexamers. MiXCR was run by TCRdb on the immunoSEQ multiplex PCR reads, yielding one entry per CDR3 protein. The table includes about 200,000 distinct CDR3 sequences, roughly 96% detected once. Material for sequencing was CD4+ T cells from PBMCs. The receptors come from a human donor in good health.

The chain is built from TRBV20-1 and TRBJ2-1, with a possible D match to TRBD2 (5 bases). V was clipped by 0 bases and J by 10 bases, with 13 bases between them. CDR3 length equals 13 residues. The germline V gene encodes CDR1 DFQATT and CDR2 SNEGSKA (reference sequence). The CDR3 is CSARDLYGREQFF. The CDR3 DNA is TGCAGTGCTAGAGATCTTTATGGGAGAGAGCAGTTCTTC.

This chain connects TRBV9 to TRBJ2-3; TRBD2 matches 7 bases. This CDR3 comprises 18 residues. Trimming removed 4 bases from V and 0 bases from J; junction bases left unmatched: 14. CDR1 is SGDLS, CDR2 YYNGEE, per germline. CDR3 nucleotide sequence: TGTGCCAGCAGCCTCAGCCTTAGCGGGTCCTCCAGCACAGATACGCAGTATTTT. Amino acids: CASSLSLSGSSSTDTQYF.

The chain links TRBV12-3 or TRBV12-4 to TRBJ1-2; D unresolved. The CDR3 contains 11 residues. The ends were cut back, 7 bases at V and 4 bases at J, with 7 bases in the middle. The CDR3 sequence: CASTNRYGYTF. The CDR3 DNA follows: TGTGCCAGCACAAACCGCTATGGCTACACCTTC.

This chain uses TRBV15 with TRBJ1-1, with a possible D match to TRBD1 (5 bases). CDR3 length equals 13 residues. The V end lost 5 bases, the J end lost 4 bases, and 11 bases lay between the germline ends. Per the germline V gene, CDR1 is LNHNV and CDR2 is YYDKDF (reference sequence). The CDR3 coding sequence is TGTGCCACCAGCGATCAGGGAATCACTGAAGCTTTCTTT. Its translation is CATSDQGITEAFF.

This chain joins TRBV29-1 and TRBJ1-1; D gene unclear. CDR1 is SQVTM and CDR2 is ANQGSEA in the germline V gene. Trimming cost V 7 bases and J 0 bases, with 12 bases left between them. The CDR3 totals 13 residues. This CDR3 is CSGTPGVNTEAFF. CDR3 DNA: TGCAGCGGAACTCCGGGAGTGAACACTGAAGCTTTCTTT.

The genes are TRBV18 and TRBJ1-2; the match to TRBD1 covers 9 bases. Germline CDR1 KGHSH, CDR2 LQKENI. The CDR3 totals 15 residues. V shed 2 bases and J 8 bases; nucleotides not matched to a gene: 9. The CDR3 sequence is CASSPSGDRAGGYTF. The CDR3 DNA reads TGTGCCAGCTCACCATCCGGGGACAGGGCAGGCGGCTACACCTTC.

The rearrangement links TRBV9 to TRBJ1-4; D is perhaps TRBD1 (6 bases). Germline V gives CDR1 SGDLS, CDR2 YYNGEE. CDR3 length equals 16 residues. V shed 3 bases and J shed 4 bases, with 16 bases lying between them. CDR3 amino acids: CASSATGQPFNEKLFF. The CDR3, as DNA: TGTGCCAGCAGCGCGACCGGACAGCCGTTTAATGAAAAACTGTTTTTT. The whole variable domain, remainder taken from reference TRBV9 and TRBJ1-4, is DSGVTQTPKHLITATGQRVTLRCSPRSGDLSVYWYQQSLDQGLQFLIQYYNGEERAKGNILERFSAQQFPDLHSELNLSSLELGDSALYFCASSATGQPFNEKLFFGSGTQLSVL.

The chain carries TRBV4-3 and TRBJ2-4, with D unclear. This CDR3 is 13 amino acids long. The V end was cut by 1 base, the J end by 5 bases, with 6 bases between. Germline CDR1 LGHNA, CDR2 YSLEER. The CDR3 region has the DNA TGCGCCAGCAGCCAAGGGTGGGAAAACATTCAGTACTTC. Translating gives CASSQGWENIQYF.

The chain is built from TRBV29-1 and TRBJ2-4; TRBD2 aligns across 8 bases. Looked up from germline, CDR1 is SQVTM and CDR2 is ANQGSEA. Trimming cost V 7 bases and J 3 bases; bases outside gene matches: 11. This CDR3 spans 15 amino acids. The chain's CDR3 is CSASGSWVGKNIQYF. As DNA, the CDR3 is TGCAGCGCGAGCGGGAGCTGGGTGGGCAAAAACATTCAGTACTTC.

The chain joins TRBV20-1 to TRBJ2-7, with 7 positions matching TRBD2. Germline lookup yields CDR1 DFQATT and CDR2 SNEGSKA (reference sequence). The trim removed 5 bases at V and 7 bases at J, leaving 8 bases unmatched. This CDR3 has 12 amino acids. The CDR3 sequence is CSAPSGAGEQYF. The CDR3 coding sequence is TGCAGTGCTCCGAGCGGGGCTGGGGAGCAGTACTTC.

The V call is TRBV30, the J call TRBJ1-1, with D hard to call. Per the germline V gene, CDR1 is GTSNPN and CDR2 is SVGIG (reference sequence). This CDR3 is 11 amino acids long. V dropped 3 bases and J dropped 7 bases, with 9 bases sitting between them. CDR3 DNA sequence: TGTGCCTGGAGCCCAGGCCATGAAGCTTTCTTT. It is translated as CAWSPGHEAFF. Complete variable domain (other parts from reference TRBV30 and TRBJ1-1): SQTIHQWPATLVQPVGSPLSLECTVEGTSNPNLYWYRQAAGRGLQLLFYSVGIGQISSEVPQNLSASRPQDRQFILSSKKLLLSDSGFYLCAWSPGHEAFFGQGTRLTVV.

The CDR3 sequence is CASRGGVLNTEAFF. The CDR3 region has the DNA TGTGCCAGCAGGGGGGGTGTGTTGAACACTGAAGCTTTCTTT. The gene calls are TRBV25-1 and TRBJ1-1; TRBD1 might be the D (5 bases). Trimming cost V 6 bases and J 0 bases, with 11 bases left between them. From germline, CDR1 is MGHDK and CDR2 SYGVNS. The CDR3 consists of 14 residues. The full variable domain, in which reference TRBV25-1 and TRBJ1-1 provide the parts outside the CDR3, is EADIYQTPRYLVIGTGKKITLECSQTMGHDKMYWYQQDPGMELHLIHYSYGVNSTEKGDLSSESTVSRIRTEHFPLTLESARPSHTSQYLCASRGGVLNTEAFFGQGTRLTVV.

J is TRBJ2-7 and V is TRBV27; 7 nucleotides agree with TRBD2. This CDR3 region has 14 residues. The germline gives CDR1 MNHEY, CDR2 SMNVEV (reference sequence). Trimming at V came to 10 bases and at J to 4 bases, leaving 13 bases not matched to a gene. As DNA, the CDR3 is TGTGCCACCTCTCGGCGGGAGACCGGATACGAGCAGTACGTC. Its translation is CATSRRETGYEQYV.

V and J are TRBV29-1 and TRBJ2-3, with TRBD2 matching 13 bases. This CDR3 has 15 residues. Germline V gene data show CDR1 as SQVTM and CDR2 as ANQGSEA. J gave up 1 base and V 5 bases, and 3 bases lay outside the gene matches. CDR3: CSVLGLAGGTDTQYF. The CDR3 DNA reads TGCAGCGTTCTTGGACTAGCGGGAGGCACAGATACGCAGTATTTT.